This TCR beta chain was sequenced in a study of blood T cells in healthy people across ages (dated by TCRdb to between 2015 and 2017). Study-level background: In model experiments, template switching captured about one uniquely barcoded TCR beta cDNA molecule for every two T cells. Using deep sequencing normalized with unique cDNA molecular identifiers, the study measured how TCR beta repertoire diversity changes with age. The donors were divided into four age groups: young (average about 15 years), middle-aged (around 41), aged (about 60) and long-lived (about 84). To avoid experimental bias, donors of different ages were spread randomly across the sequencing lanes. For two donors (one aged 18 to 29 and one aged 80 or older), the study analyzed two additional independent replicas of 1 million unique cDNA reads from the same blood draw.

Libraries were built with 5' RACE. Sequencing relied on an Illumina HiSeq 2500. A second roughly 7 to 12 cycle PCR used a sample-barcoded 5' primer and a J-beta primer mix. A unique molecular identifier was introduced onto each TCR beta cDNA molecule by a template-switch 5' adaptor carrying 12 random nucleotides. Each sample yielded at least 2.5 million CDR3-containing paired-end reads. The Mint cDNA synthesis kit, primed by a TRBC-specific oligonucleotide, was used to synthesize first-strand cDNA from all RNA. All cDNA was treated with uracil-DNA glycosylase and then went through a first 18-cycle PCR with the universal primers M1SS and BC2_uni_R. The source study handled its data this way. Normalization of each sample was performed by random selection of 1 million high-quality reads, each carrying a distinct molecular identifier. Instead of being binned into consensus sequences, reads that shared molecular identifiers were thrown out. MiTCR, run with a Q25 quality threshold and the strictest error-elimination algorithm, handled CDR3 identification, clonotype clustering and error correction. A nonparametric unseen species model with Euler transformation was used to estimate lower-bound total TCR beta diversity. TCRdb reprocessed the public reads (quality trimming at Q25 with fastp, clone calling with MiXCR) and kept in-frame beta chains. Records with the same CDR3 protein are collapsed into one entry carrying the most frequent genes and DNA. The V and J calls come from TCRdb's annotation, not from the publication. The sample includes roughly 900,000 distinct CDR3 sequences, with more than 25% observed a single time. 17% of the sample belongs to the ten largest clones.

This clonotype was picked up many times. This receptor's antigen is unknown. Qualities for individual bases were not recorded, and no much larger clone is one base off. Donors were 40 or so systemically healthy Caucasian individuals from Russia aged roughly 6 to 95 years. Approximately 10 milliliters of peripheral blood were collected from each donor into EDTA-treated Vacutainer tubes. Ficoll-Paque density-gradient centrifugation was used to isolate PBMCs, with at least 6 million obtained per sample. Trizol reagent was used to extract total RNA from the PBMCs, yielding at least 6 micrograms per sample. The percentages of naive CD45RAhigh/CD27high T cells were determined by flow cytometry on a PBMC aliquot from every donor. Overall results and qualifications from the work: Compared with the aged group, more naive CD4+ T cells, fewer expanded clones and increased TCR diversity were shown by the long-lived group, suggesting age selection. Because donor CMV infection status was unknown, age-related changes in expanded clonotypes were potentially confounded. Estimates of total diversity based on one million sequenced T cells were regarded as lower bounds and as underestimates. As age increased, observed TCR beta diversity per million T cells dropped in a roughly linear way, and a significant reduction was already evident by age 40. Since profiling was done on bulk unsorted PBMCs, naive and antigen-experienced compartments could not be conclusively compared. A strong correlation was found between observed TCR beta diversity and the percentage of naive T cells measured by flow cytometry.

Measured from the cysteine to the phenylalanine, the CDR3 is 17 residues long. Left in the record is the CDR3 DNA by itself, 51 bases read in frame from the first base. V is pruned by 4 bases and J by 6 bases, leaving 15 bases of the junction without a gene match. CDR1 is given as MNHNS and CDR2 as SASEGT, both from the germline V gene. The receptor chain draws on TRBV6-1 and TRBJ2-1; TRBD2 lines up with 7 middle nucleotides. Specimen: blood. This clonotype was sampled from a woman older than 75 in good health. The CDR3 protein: CASSGRLGLAVPNEQFF. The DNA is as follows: TGTGCCAGCAGTGGCCGACTGGGGCTAGCGGTCCCCAATGAGCAGTTCTTC.